This T cell receptor beta chain was identified in a study of blood T cells in healthy people across ages. Trimming cost V 6 bases and J 3 bases, with 9 bases left between them. This CDR3 contains 12 residues. The V gene's germline CDR1 is MDHEN and CDR2 SYDVKM. Study-wide findings and caveats: Both higher diversity and more naive CD4+ cells marked long-lived donors when set against aged donors. Across the age range, TCR beta diversity per million T cells fell in a roughly linear way.

Alongside a J-beta primer mix, a sample-barcoded 5' primer served in a second PCR lasting about 7 to 11 cycles. MiXCR, applied by TCRdb to the 5' RACE reads, yields one record per CDR3 protein. The sample holds hundreds of thousands of distinct CDR3 sequences, 53% seen once. Points on this clonotype: Its antigen remains unidentified.

The sample was blood. J is TRBJ2-7 and V is TRBV28; D gene uncertain. The receptor was derived from a man older than 75 in good health. The CDR3 spells CASRQSLYEQYF. As DNA, the CDR3 is TGTGCCAGCAGACAGAGTCTCTACGAGCAGTACTTC.